The sample holds a few counts of the clone carrying this TCR beta chain. Antigen unknown. This sample was taken from a study of radiation and T cells in renal cell carcinoma. General observations from the study: Compared with controls, irradiated tumors had more, larger dominant CDR3 motifs.

This CDR3 is built from 17 residues. J was trimmed by 5 bases and V by 4 bases; bases with no gene match: 11. CDR1 is MNHNS and CDR2 is SASEGT in the germline V gene. Some clones are missing from TCRdb's copy, which holds only in-frame ones; the method was immunoSEQ multiplex PCR. Of roughly 8,000 clones detected, almost 65% appear once; the ten largest clones hold 40%. Stated treatment: treatment-naive control, cytoreductive nephrectomy. The TCR sequence derives from a woman aged 70-85 years with renal cell carcinoma. The sample in question was tumor tissue, obtained from a patient whose treatment was nephrectomy without radiotherapy. The V call is TRBV6-1, the J call TRBJ1-2, with 12 positions matching TRBD1. CDR3 protein: CASSAWGTGGRRYGYTF. DNA of the CDR3: TGTGCCAGCAGTGCCTGGGGGACAGGGGGCAGGCGGTATGGCTACACCTTC.